The 29 T cell receptor beta chains given below trace back to one sample, sequenced in a study of CD8+ T cells in alopecia areata. Treatment given: oral pan-JAK inhibitor, 5-10 mg twice daily. It was cDNA, reverse transcribed from extracted RNA, that served as the sequencing template. The repertoire was sequenced with immunoSEQ multiplex PCR; TCRdb's copy has only in-frame clones and lacks some. The data contain fewer than 350,000 clones, more than 45% of them singletons. The starting material was CD4+ T cells sorted from blood, obtained at week 24, from a patient treated with tofacitinib. The receptors come from a human donor with alopecia areata.

J is TRBJ2-3 and V is TRBV30, with 8 bases lining up with TRBD1. The CDR3 covers 14 residues. Trimming cost V 6 bases and J 3 bases; bases outside gene matches: 8. Germline CDR1 and CDR2: GTSNPN and SVGIG (reference sequence). The CDR3: CACVRGRGTDTQYF. The CDR3 DNA reads TGTGCCTGTGTCAGGGGGCGCGGGACAGATACGCAGTATTTT.

V and J are TRBV2 and TRBJ2-3; D not resolved. CDR1 is SNHLY, CDR2 FYNNEI, per germline. The ends were cut back, 4 bases at V and 1 base at J, with 12 bases in the middle. The CDR3 is made up of 15 amino acids. CDR3 sequence (DNA): TGTGCCAGCAGTGTGACCCTCTCGGGCACAGATACGCAGTATTTT. This encodes CASSVTLSGTDTQYF. Full variable domain (rest looked up from reference TRBV2 and TRBJ2-3): EPEVTQTPSHQVTQMGQEVILRCVPISNHLYFYWYRQILGQKVEFLVSFYNNEISEKSEIFDDQFSVERPDGSNFTLKIRSTKLEDSAMYFCASSVTLSGTDTQYFGPGTRLTVL.

This clone was seen a handful of times. This chain links TRBV11-2 with TRBJ2-7; the D is unclear. This CDR3 contains 14 residues. Trimming took 0 bases from V and 3 from J, leaving 9 bases between them. Per germline, CDR1 SGHAT and CDR2 FQNNGV. CDR3 sequence reads: CASSLEGRNYEQYF. The CDR3 bases are TGTGCCAGCAGCTTAGAGGGCAGAAACTACGAGCAGTACTTC.

The genes are TRBV5-1 and TRBJ2-3; D is uncertain. The V gene's germline CDR1 is SGHRS and CDR2 YFSETQ. Trimming pared 3 bases from V and 0 bases from J, leaving 20 bases between. The CDR3 spans 18 residues. DNA of the CDR3: TGCGCCAGCAGCTCCGGGCCCGCACCGAAGTCTAGCACAGATACGCAGTATTTT. Protein product: CASSSGPAPKSSTDTQYF.

The chain recombines TRBV11-2 with TRBJ2-1; 11 positions agree with TRBD2. This CDR3 spans 17 amino acids. The germline V gene has CDR1 SGHAT and CDR2 FQNNGV. Trimming removed 5 bases from V and 4 bases from J; junction bases left unmatched: 10. The CDR3 spells CASSQTRLAGTYNEQFF. The CDR3 coding sequence is TGTGCCAGCAGCCAAACACGACTAGCGGGGACTTACAATGAGCAGTTCTTC.

This chain connects TRBV10-1 to TRBJ1-6; no firm D call. This CDR3 has 11 amino acids. V lost 3 bases to trimming and J lost 12 bases, with 6 bases between them. The germline gives CDR1 WNHNN, CDR2 SYGVQD (reference sequence). The CDR3 DNA follows: TGCGCCAGCAGTGATTGGAGACCCCTCCACTTT. It specifies CASSDWRPLHF.

The gene calls are TRBV7-8 and TRBJ2-7, with 13 bases fitting TRBD2. The V segment lost 6 bases and the J segment 3 bases; nucleotides outside the gene matches: 8. Germline CDR1 and CDR2: SGHVS and FQNEAQ. The CDR3 covers 16 residues. In DNA form, the CDR3 reads TGTGCCAGCAGGGCGGGGACTAGCGGGGCGGTCTACGAGCAGTACTTC. Protein sequence: CASRAGTSGAVYEQYF.

V and J are TRBV30 and TRBJ2-3, with D unclear. Germline values: CDR1 GTSNPN, CDR2 SVGIG (reference sequence). CDR3 size: 13 residues. The V and J ends lost 2 bases and 1 base respectively, with 7 bases between them. The chain's CDR3 is CAWSLPGTDTQYF. The CDR3, as DNA: TGTGCCTGGAGTCTTCCGGGCACAGATACGCAGTATTTT.

This clone was observed once. The chain recombines TRBV29-1 with TRBJ1-2; D perhaps matches TRBD1 (6 bases). This CDR3 is built from 12 residues. Per the germline V gene, CDR1 is SQVTM and CDR2 is ANQGSEA. Between the trimmed V and J ends, which lost 4 bases and 4 bases, there was a span of 10 bases. In DNA form, the CDR3 reads TGCAGCGTTGCAGGGGCCGGCTATGGCTACACCTTC. Protein product: CSVAGAGYGYTF.

A note on this clone: Other DNA sequences in the sample encode the same CDR3. The chain links TRBV29-1 to TRBJ2-5; 7 nucleotides agree with TRBD1. The CDR3 extends over 13 amino acids. J gave up 2 bases and V 4 bases, and 4 bases lay outside the gene matches. From germline, CDR1 is SQVTM and CDR2 ANQGSEA. Here the CDR3 reads CSVAHRGQETQYF. CDR3 coding DNA: TGCAGCGTTGCCCACAGGGGACAAGAGACCCAGTACTTC.

This clone was counted only a few times. The chain links TRBV7-9 to TRBJ1-1, with D possibly being TRBD1 (5 bases). This CDR3 has 11 residues. Germline lookup yields CDR1 SEHNR and CDR2 FQNEAQ (reference sequence). The CDR3 spells CVTGGYTEAFF. The DNA of the CDR3 is TGTGTGACCGGGGGGTACACTGAAGCTTTCTTT.

This chain connects TRBV6-5 to TRBJ2-7; D perhaps matches TRBD1 (6 bases). The CDR3 consists of 14 residues. In germline, CDR1 is MNHEY, CDR2 SVGAGI. Trimming shortened V by 10 bases and J by 3 bases, and 19 bases separated the two germline ends. CDR3 protein: CATARSRRGYEQYF. DNA for the CDR3: TGTGCCACCGCCCGGTCCCGCAGGGGCTACGAGCAGTACTTC.

The chain links TRBV19 to TRBJ1-2; D is ambiguous. CDR3 length: 15 residues. Between the trimmed V and J ends, which lost 3 bases and 2 bases, there was a span of 13 bases. The germline V gene has CDR1 LNHDA and CDR2 SQIVND (reference sequence). Here the CDR3 reads CASSILREGNYGYTF. The DNA for the CDR3 is TGTGCCAGTAGTATTTTGAGGGAAGGAAACTATGGCTACACCTTC.

This chain connects TRBV5-6 to TRBJ1-2; D is uncertain. Between the trimmed V and J ends, which lost 4 bases and 8 bases, there was a span of 18 bases. The CDR3 contains 14 residues. Germline-derived CDR1 and CDR2 are SGHDT and YYEEEE. This chain's CDR3 is CASSPQLGSYGYTF. CDR3 nucleotides: TGTGCCAGCAGCCCCCAGCTGGGGTCGTACGGCTACACCTTC.

This clone was observed a single time. The V and J genes are TRBV4-2 and TRBJ2-3; TRBD2 is a possible D gene (6 bases). V lost 1 base and J 2 bases, leaving 16 bases between the germline ends. The CDR3 spans 17 residues. Germline V gives CDR1 LGHNA, CDR2 YNFKEQ. The DNA for the CDR3 is TGTGCCAGCAGCCAAGCCCTAGCCGGGACTTCCACAGATACGCAGTATTTT. It yields the protein CASSQALAGTSTDTQYF.

The chain has TRBV6-5 and TRBJ2-1, with D possibly being TRBD2 (5 bases). The CDR3 loop spans 15 amino acids. Germline CDR1 and CDR2: MNHEY and SVGAGI. Trimming took 5 bases from V and 6 from J, leaving 17 bases between them. The CDR3 DNA reads as TGTGCCAGCAGTGGACTTTCGGTCGGGGTCAATGAGCAGTTCTTC. Translation: CASSGLSVGVNEQFF.

This clone was seen a few times. This chain uses TRBV7-3 with TRBJ2-1; D remains ambiguous. V lost 0 bases and J 5 bases, leaving 5 bases between the germline ends. Germline CDR1 SGHTA, CDR2 FQGTGA. The CDR3 length is 13 residues. The CDR3 reads CASSLTGHNEQFF. The CDR3 DNA is TGTGCCAGCAGCTTAACGGGTCACAATGAGCAGTTCTTC.

The chain has TRBV6-5 and TRBJ2-7, with D possibly being TRBD1 (6 bases). Germline CDR1 MNHEY, CDR2 SVGAGI. The CDR3 runs 14 residues. V was trimmed by 0 bases and J by 6 bases, leaving 12 bases between them. The CDR3 DNA reads TGTGCCAGCAGTTACTCCAGGGGAGATGGCGAGCAGTACTTC. Encoded protein: CASSYSRGDGEQYF.

As concerns this clone: Other DNA sequences in this sample translate to the same CDR3. This chain connects TRBV5-4 to TRBJ1-1; 7 positions agree with TRBD1. The CDR3 has 13 amino acids. V was pared by 4 bases and J by 5 bases, with 5 bases of the junction left unmatched. CDR1 SGHNT and CDR2 YYREEE come from the germline V gene (reference sequence). The CDR3 sequence is CASSQQGWTEAFF. The CDR3 DNA reads as TGTGCCAGCAGCCAACAGGGGTGGACTGAAGCTTTCTTT.

V gene TRBV4-3 combines with J gene TRBJ2-1; no clear D gene. The germline V and J ends were trimmed by 0 bases and 1 base, with 7 bases remaining between them. The CDR3 has 15 residues. Germline V lookup: CDR1 LGHNA, CDR2 YSLEER. CDR3 DNA sequence: TGCGCCAGCAGCCAAGAGACCCCTTCCTACAATGAGCAGTTCTTC. Residues: CASSQETPSYNEQFF.

Remarks on this clone: This may be a read error, as it is one base from a much larger clone. This rearrangement joins TRBV10-3 to TRBJ2-5; 11 bases align to TRBD2. The CDR3 length is 15 residues. V lost 10 bases, J lost 0 bases, and 7 bases stayed unmatched. Germline V lookup: CDR1 ENHRY, CDR2 SYGVKD. This chain's CDR3 is CATLAGGANQETQYF. The CDR3 DNA is TGTGCCACCTTAGCGGGGGGGGCTAACCAAGAGACCCAGTACTTC.

The CDR3 reads CASSLWGQGEDTQYF. In DNA form, the CDR3 reads TGTGCCAGCAGTTTATGGGGACAGGGGGAAGATACGCAGTATTTT. The chain couples TRBV27 to TRBJ2-3, with TRBD1 matching over 11 bases. V was clipped by 1 base and J by 5 bases; unmatched bases: 2. Germline V gives CDR1 MNHEY, CDR2 SMNVEV (reference sequence). The CDR3 runs 15 residues.

V and J are TRBV30 and TRBJ2-1, with D unclear. The CDR3 runs 12 residues. Per the germline V gene, CDR1 is GTSNPN and CDR2 is SVGIG (reference sequence). Trimming took off 3 bases at V and 6 bases at J, with 9 bases between the two ends. The CDR3 coding sequence is TGTGCCTGGAGCCGGACGGGCAATGAGCAGTTCTTC. As protein: CAWSRTGNEQFF. The variable domain in full, completed from reference TRBV30 and TRBJ2-1, reads SQTIHQWPATLVQPVGSPLSLECTVEGTSNPNLYWYRQAAGRGLQLLFYSVGIGQISSEVPQNLSASRPQDRQFILSSKKLLLSDSGFYLCAWSRTGNEQFFGPGTRLTVL.

This clone was counted once. The rearrangement links TRBV5-1 to TRBJ2-1; D gene uncertain. Germline V gene lookup returns CDR1 SGHRS and CDR2 YFSETQ. The CDR3 is made up of 17 amino acids. V lost 4 bases to trimming and J lost 0 bases, with 17 bases between them. The CDR3 sequence: CASSPSRWGRSYNEQFF. As DNA, the CDR3 is TGCGCCAGCAGCCCGTCTAGGTGGGGTCGCTCCTACAATGAGCAGTTCTTC.

The rearrangement links TRBV7-2 to TRBJ2-5, with 8 bases matching TRBD1. CDR3 length equals 16 residues. Germline loops: CDR1 SGHTA, CDR2 FQGNSA. V lost 6 bases, J lost 7 bases, and 16 bases stayed unmatched. CDR3 sequence (DNA): TGTGCCAGCAGGTCCCGAACAGGGGGTTGGGATGGGACCCAGTACTTC. It yields the protein CASRSRTGGWDGTQYF.

This chain connects TRBV2 to TRBJ2-4, with a weak D call TRBD2 (5 bases). The CDR3 extends over 16 amino acids. Germline V CDR1 and CDR2: SNHLY, FYNNEI. With 7 bases removed from V and 3 bases from J, the gap between germline ends came to 19 bases. Written as DNA, the CDR3 is TGTGCCAGCACCGGAACGGGCCGACGGGGCAAAAACATTCAGTACTTC. This codes for CASTGTGRRGKNIQYF.

V and J are TRBV29-1 and TRBJ1-1; possibly TRBD1 for D (6 bases). The CDR3 runs 12 residues. The V and J ends lost 4 bases and 3 bases respectively, with 9 bases between them. Germline CDR1 SQVTM, CDR2 ANQGSEA. The DNA of the CDR3 is TGCAGCGTTGTACAGGGATACACTGAAGCTTTCTTT. It is translated as CSVVQGYTEAFF.

This clone was seen a few times. CDR3 nucleotide sequence: TGCGCCAGCAGCCAACGTCCAGGGTTGAGGAGAGATGAAAAACTGTTTTTT. It yields the protein CASSQRPGLRRDEKLFF. The chain is built from TRBV4-1 and TRBJ1-4; the D gene is possibly TRBD1 (5 bases). The CDR3 runs to 17 residues. Germline loops: CDR1 MGHRA, CDR2 YSYEKL. V shed 2 bases and J shed 6 bases, with 19 bases lying between them.

This chain connects TRBV23-1 to TRBJ1-2; D is perhaps TRBD1 (5 bases). Being an ORF, TRBV23-1 has a function that is uncertain. This CDR3 is 14 amino acids long. V gave up 5 bases and J gave up 4 bases, with 14 bases separating them. The CDR3 is CASSTGPHSYGYTF. The CDR3 DNA follows: TGCGCCAGCAGTACGGGACCTCACAGCTATGGCTACACCTTC.